A selection of T cell receptor beta chains follows, all from one sample in a study of blood T cell repertoires in COVID-19. TCRdb's copy holds only in-frame clones and misses some; the assay was immunoSEQ multiplex PCR. The sample has roughly 330,000 clones, 85% to 90% seen once; the top ten hold roughly 4%. The source material was peripheral blood. These receptors were collected from a woman aged 45-60 years with active or convalescent COVID-19. Both conserved end residues are part of each CDR3. The D gene is left open where the match is weak. Clone size is not always given. Where it is, it says once, few, many or a class for expanded clones.

j_call	clone_size	v_call	d_call	cdr3_nt	cdr3_aa
TRBJ1-2	-	TRBV28	-	TGTGCCAGCCGACAGACTGCTCCTAACTATGGCTACACCTTC	CASRQTAPNYGYTF
TRBJ2-1	-	TRBV15	TRBD2	TGTGCCACCAGGAAGGGACTAGCGGGGGAATCGGGGGTCAATGAGCAGTTCTTC	CATRKGLAGESGVNEQFF
TRBJ2-1	-	TRBV7-9	-	TGTGCCAGCAGCCCATTATCAGTGGTGCCCAATGAGCAGTTCTTC	CASSPLSVVPNEQFF
TRBJ1-3	-	TRBV14	-	TGTGCCAGCAGCGAGTCTAGGGGTCTTTCCGGAAACACCATATATTTT	CASSESRGLSGNTIYF
TRBJ2-5	-	TRBV3-1/TRBV3-2	TRBD2	TGTGCCAGCAGCCAAGCGACCGGGGGGGCCGAGACCCAGTACTTC	CASSQATGGAETQYF
TRBJ2-4	-	TRBV5-1	-	TGCGCCAGCAGCTCGCCGTTCGGGAACATTCAGTACTTC	CASSSPFGNIQYF
TRBJ1-6	-	TRBV9	-	TGTGCCAGCAGCGTCGCCGGGAGGAGGGATTCACCCCTCCACTTT	CASSVAGRRDSPLHF
TRBJ1-2	-	TRBV20-1	-	TGCAGTGCTAGAGCAGGGGATGGCTACACCTTC	CSARAGDGYTF
TRBJ2-1	-	TRBV4-2	-	TGTGCCAGCAGCCCCGGACTAGAGCAGTTCTTC	CASSPGLEQFF
TRBJ1-5	-	TRBV7-8	TRBD1	TGTGCCAGCAGCTCAGGGGGACAGCTAAGCTTTAGGGGCAATCAGCCCCAGCATTTT	CASSSGGQLSFRGNQPQHF
TRBJ1-1	-	TRBV20-1	-	TGCAGTGCTAGCGAGGGAACTGAAGCTTTCTTT	CSASEGTEAFF
TRBJ1-2	-	TRBV4-1	-	TGCGCCAGCAGCCAAGAATGGGGAGTGTTAAGCTATGGCTACACCTTC	CASSQEWGVLSYGYTF
TRBJ1-1	-	TRBV6-2/TRBV6-3	-	TGTGCCAGCAGTTCCGGCACAGGGAGCACTGAAGCTTTCTTT	CASSSGTGSTEAFF
TRBJ2-5	-	TRBV28	TRBD1	TGTGCCAGCAGTTTAAACAGGGGGCGACAAGAGACCCAGTACTTC	CASSLNRGRQETQYF
TRBJ2-1	-	TRBV10-3	TRBD2	TGTGCCATCAGTGATCTTACTAGCGACAATGAGCAGTTCTTC	CAISDLTSDNEQFF
TRBJ2-7	-	TRBV19	TRBD1	TGTGCCAGTAGCCTCGGACAGGCTGGTGGGCAGTACTTC	CASSLGQAGGQYF
TRBJ1-2	-	TRBV19	-	TGTGCCAGTAGTGAGGAATTCCAATTAGATGGCTACACCTTC	CASSEEFQLDGYTF
TRBJ1-3	-	TRBV4-1	TRBD1	TGCGCCAGCAGCCAAAGGGCGGGACAGATCCTAAACACCATATATTTT	CASSQRAGQILNTIYF
TRBJ2-3	-	TRBV5-4	-	TGTGCCAGCAGCTGGGGTTCAGGACAGAGAACGGCGCAGTATTTT	CASSWGSGQRTAQYF
TRBJ2-7	-	TRBV28	-	TGTGCCAGCAGCCAACCGGGTGTCGGCGAGCAGTACTTC	CASSQPGVGEQYF
TRBJ1-2	once	TRBV5-1	TRBD1	TGCGCCAGCAGCGCGGGACAGAATGGCTACACCTTC	CASSAGQNGYTF
TRBJ2-1	-	TRBV7-2	TRBD2	TGTGCCAGCAGCCTCCTAGCGGGACTTTACAATGAGCAGTTCTTC	CASSLLAGLYNEQFF
TRBJ1-5	-	TRBV6-5	TRBD1	TGTGCCAGCAGTTACGGGACAGGGGATCAGCCCCAGCATTTT	CASSYGTGDQPQHF
TRBJ2-1	-	TRBV6-2/TRBV6-3	-	TGTGCCAGCAGTTACCGGGTCCGTTTATACAATGAGCAGTTCTTC	CASSYRVRLYNEQFF
TRBJ1-4	-	TRBV9	TRBD1	TGTGCCAGCAGCGCAACGGGACAGGGGAGGGAAAAACTGTTTTTT	CASSATGQGREKLFF
TRBJ2-5	-	TRBV14	-	TGTGCCAGCAGCCAAGATCTTGTCGTCCCGGAGACCCAGTACTTC	CASSQDLVVPETQYF
TRBJ1-5	-	TRBV6-1	TRBD1	TGTGCCAGCAGAGGACAGGGGATTAGGAATCAGCCCCAGCATTTT	CASRGQGIRNQPQHF
TRBJ2-5	-	TRBV9	TRBD2	TGTGCCAGCAGCGCCACCGGACTAGCGGGGGTCGAAGGGACCCAGTACTTC	CASSATGLAGVEGTQYF
TRBJ1-1	-	TRBV2	-	TGTGCCAGCAGTGAAGCGCTTGCGGCTTTCTTT	CASSEALAAFF
TRBJ2-5	-	TRBV27	-	TGTGCCAGCAGTTCCCTTAGACTCGCCCCAGAGACCCAGTACTTC	CASSSLRLAPETQYF
TRBJ2-5	-	TRBV6-1	-	TGTGCCAGCAGGGGCCAGGGCGGCCAAGAGACCCAGTACTTC	CASRGQGGQETQYF
TRBJ2-1	-	TRBV11-2	TRBD2	TGTGCCAGCAGCTTAACGACTAGCGGGAGGGGTAGTCGGGGTGAGCAGTTCTTC	CASSLTTSGRGSRGEQFF
TRBJ2-1	-	TRBV4-2	-	TGTGCCAGCAGCCAAGTCGGGGGGCAGAATGAGCAGTTCTTC	CASSQVGGQNEQFF
TRBJ2-1	-	TRBV5-1	TRBD2	TGCGCCAGCAGGACTAGCGCGGGACCTCCGTACAATGAGCAGTTCTTC	CASRTSAGPPYNEQFF
TRBJ1-2	-	TRBV5-6	-	TGTGCCAGCAGCTTGGGCGGGACGGACTATGGCTACACCTTC	CASSLGGTDYGYTF
TRBJ1-2	few	TRBV7-9	TRBD1	TGTGCCAGCAGACGGGACAGGGGAAGTGGCTACACCTTC	CASRRDRGSGYTF
TRBJ2-7	-	TRBV27	TRBD1	TGTGCCAGCAGCTCTACAGGGGGCTACGAGCAGTACTTC	CASSSTGGYEQYF
TRBJ2-7	-	TRBV6-6	TRBD2	TGTGCCAGCAGTCCGGGAGGGATTTACGAGCAGTACTTC	CASSPGGIYEQYF
TRBJ2-3	-	TRBV19	-	TGTGCCAGTAGTATCTCCCCTTTGGATACGCAGTATTTT	CASSISPLDTQYF
TRBJ1-1	-	TRBV5-1	-	TGCGCCAGCAGCCCTGGACAGTACCTTACGAACACTGAAGCTTTCTTT	CASSPGQYLTNTEAFF
TRBJ2-7	-	TRBV30	-	TGTGCCTGGAGTGGTACAGGCAGGGCGTGGGACGAGCAGTACTTC	CAWSGTGRAWDEQYF
TRBJ2-1	-	TRBV5-4	TRBD2	TGTGCCAGCAGACTAGCGGGAGGTGGTTACAATGAGCAGTTCTTC	CASRLAGGGYNEQFF
TRBJ2-3	-	TRBV27	TRBD2	TGTGCCAGCAGGGGTCTAGCGGGGGCTACCACAGATACGCAGTATTTT	CASRGLAGATTDTQYF
TRBJ1-3	few	TRBV9	-	TGTGCCAGCAGCGTAGAACAGGAGCTCTCTGGAAACACCATATATTTT	CASSVEQELSGNTIYF
TRBJ1-4	-	TRBV18	-	TGTGCCAGCTCAAATAACAGGCTTCAAACTAATGAAAAACTGTTTTTT	CASSNNRLQTNEKLFF
TRBJ2-7	-	TRBV9	-	TGTGCCAGCAGCGTAGGGACAGTGCTATCCTACGAGCAGTACTTC	CASSVGTVLSYEQYF
TRBJ2-1	few	TRBV27	TRBD2	TGTGCCAGCAGTTTCCTAACGACTAGCGGTGGGTACAATGAGCAGTTCTTC	CASSFLTTSGGYNEQFF
TRBJ2-5	-	TRBV2	-	TGTGCCAGCAGCAGCTGGGACTCCCGGGGACCCCAGTACTTC	CASSSWDSRGPQYF
TRBJ1-1	-	TRBV7-9	-	TGTGCCAGCAGCCCCCCGCCGGGGGGCCAAGTCGTTGGTGAAGCTTTCTTT	CASSPPPGGQVVGEAFF
TRBJ1-6	-	TRBV3-1/TRBV3-2	TRBD1	TGTGCCAGCAGCCAAGCCACAGGGGTTCGTTCACCCCTCCACTTT	CASSQATGVRSPLHF